These 17 T cell receptor beta chains share one sample of origin, sequenced in a study of blood T cell repertoires in COVID-19. Profiled with immunoSEQ multiplex PCR; TCRdb holds only in-frame clones, not every one. The sample holds under 200,000 clones; more than 70% are singletons and the top ten take under 2%. Input material: peripheral blood. The receptors shown here come from a man between 18 and 29 years old with active or convalescent COVID-19.

CDR3 DNA: TGTGCCAGCAGCCGGGAAGTCTCTGGGGCCAACGTCCTGACTTTC. It encodes CASSREVSGANVLTF. This rearrangement joins TRBV5-4 to TRBJ2-6, with D possibly matching TRBD2 (5 bases). This CDR3 has 15 amino acids. Germline loops: CDR1 SGHNT, CDR2 YYREEE (reference sequence). Trimming took 4 bases from V and 0 from J, leaving 8 bases between them.

The CDR3 DNA reads TGCGCCAGCAGCCAAGGTCCAGTTTTAAATTCACCCCTCCACTTT. Residues: CASSQGPVLNSPLHF. V usage is TRBV4-1 and J usage is TRBJ1-6, with no clear D. V was shortened by 1 base and J by 7 bases, with 11 bases between the two germline ends. The CDR3 spans 15 residues. CDR1 is MGHRA, CDR2 YSYEKL, per germline.

This chain connects TRBV5-6 to TRBJ2-7; 10 bases line up with TRBD2. There are 16 residues in the CDR3. Germline loops: CDR1 SGHDT, CDR2 YYEEEE. The trim removed 0 bases at V and 3 bases at J, leaving 6 bases unmatched. In DNA, the CDR3 is TGTGCCAGCAGCTTGGGACTAGCGGGCTCCTACTACGAGCAGTACTTC. This gives the protein CASSLGLAGSYYEQYF.

This rearrangement joins TRBV6-6 to TRBJ2-3, with TRBD2 as a possible D gene (6 bases). This CDR3 contains 14 residues. V shed 6 bases and J shed 7 bases, with 17 bases lying between them. Germline V gene data show CDR1 as MNHNY and CDR2 as SVGAGI (reference sequence). In DNA form, the CDR3 reads TGTGCCAGCAGGGGGGGACGGGACTTTAATACGCAGTATTTT. Residues: CASRGGRDFNTQYF.

J is TRBJ1-2 and V is TRBV6-1, with D uncertain. The CDR3 length is 16 residues. V lost 1 base to trimming and J lost 3 bases, with 15 bases between them. Germline lookup yields CDR1 MNHNS and CDR2 SASEGT. The CDR3 nucleotides read TGTGCCAGCAGTGAAGTAGGTGCAGCGAACTACTATGGCTACACCTTC. Translation: CASSEVGAANYYGYTF.

This clone was counted a few times. The chain carries TRBV7-2 and TRBJ1-1; possibly TRBD1 for D (6 bases). The length of the CDR3 is 13 residues. CDR1 and CDR2 (germline): SGHTA, FQGNSA. V dropped 2 bases and J dropped 4 bases, with 8 bases sitting between them. The CDR3, as DNA: TGTGCCAGCAGCTTAAAAGGGGGCACTGAAGCTTTCTTT. It translates to CASSLKGGTEAFF.

The genes are TRBV7-9 and TRBJ1-2, with 9 bases lining up with TRBD1. The CDR3 runs to 16 residues. J gave up 5 bases and V 5 bases, and 12 bases lay outside the gene matches. Germline V CDR1 and CDR2: SEHNR, FQNEAQ (reference sequence). The CDR3 region has the DNA TGTGCCAGCAGCCCACAGGGGGCTTTTAGCTGGTATGGCTACACCTTC. Its protein is CASSPQGAFSWYGYTF.

This chain links TRBV9 with TRBJ1-6; D unclear. The germline V and J ends were trimmed by 0 bases and 12 bases, with 19 bases remaining between them. The CDR3 has 16 residues. Germline assignment: CDR1 SGDLS and CDR2 YYNGEE. CDR3 coding DNA: TGTGCCAGCAGCGTAGGAACTTCTCCCCCAAGAGGACCCCTCCACTTT. Its protein product is CASSVGTSPPRGPLHF.

This rearrangement joins TRBV6-5 to TRBJ1-2, with TRBD1 as a possible D gene (5 bases). Germline CDR1 MNHEY, CDR2 SVGAGI. The CDR3 spans 14 residues. V was shortened by 4 bases and J by 1 base, with 10 bases between the two germline ends. The CDR3 DNA is TGTGCCAGCAGTTCGGCGGGGGTTAACTATGGCTACACCTTC. The encoded protein is CASSSAGVNYGYTF.

The table lists this clone with a count of one. The rearrangement links TRBV2 to TRBJ1-5; D possibly corresponds to TRBD1 (5 bases). The CDR3 sequence is 13 residues long. Trimming shortened V by 4 bases and J by 5 bases, and 9 bases separated the two germline ends. Per germline, CDR1 SNHLY and CDR2 FYNNEI. The CDR3 DNA sequence: TGTGCCAGCAGTGTAGGGGAGGATCAGCCCCAGCATTTT. Translation: CASSVGEDQPQHF. The entire variable domain, with the rest obtained from reference TRBV2 and TRBJ1-5, is as follows: EPEVTQTPSHQVTQMGQEVILRCVPISNHLYFYWYRQILGQKVEFLVSFYNNEISEKSEIFDDQFSVERPDGSNFTLKIRSTKLEDSAMYFCASSVGEDQPQHFGDGTRLSIL.

This chain uses TRBV30 with TRBJ2-7; D is possibly TRBD2 (6 bases). The CDR3 has 15 amino acids. With 5 bases removed from V and 4 bases from J, the gap between germline ends came to 21 bases. The germline V gene has CDR1 GTSNPN and CDR2 SVGIG (reference sequence). CDR3 region: CAWGGTHEEAYEQYF. DNA of the CDR3: TGTGCCTGGGGGGGGACTCACGAGGAAGCGTACGAGCAGTACTTC. The entire variable domain, with the rest obtained from reference TRBV30 and TRBJ2-7, is as follows: SQTIHQWPATLVQPVGSPLSLECTVEGTSNPNLYWYRQAAGRGLQLLFYSVGIGQISSEVPQNLSASRPQDRQFILSSKKLLLSDSGFYLCAWGGTHEEAYEQYFGPGTRLTVT.

This clone has more than one count but fewer than ten. The rearrangement uses TRBV19 and TRBJ1-2, with 7 nucleotides matching TRBD1. The V and J ends lost 7 bases and 3 bases, in that order; junction bases with no gene match: 8. The germline V gene encodes CDR1 LNHDA and CDR2 SQIVND (reference sequence). This CDR3 comprises 14 residues. In nucleotides, the CDR3 is TGTGCCAGTAACGTCGGACAGGTATACTATGGCTACACCTTC. Translated: CASNVGQVYYGYTF.

This chain connects TRBV3-1 (or the pseudogene TRBV3-2) to TRBJ1-2; D possibly corresponds to TRBD1 (6 bases). Germline-derived CDR1 and CDR2 are LGHDT and YNNKEL (reference sequence). The V end was cut by 4 bases, the J end by 4 bases, with 13 bases between. The CDR3 runs 14 residues. In DNA, the CDR3 is TGTGCCAGCAGCCCCCCGGACAGCATCTATGGCTACACCTTC. Amino acid sequence: CASSPPDSIYGYTF.

This sequence joins TRBV7-3 and TRBJ2-1, with 11 bases aligning to TRBD1. The ends lost 5 bases at V and 9 bases at J; junction bases unmatched: 12. The CDR3 has 16 residues. Germline assignment: CDR1 SGHTA and CDR2 FQGTGA. The CDR3 coding sequence is TGTGCCAGCAGCCCCCGGACAGGGGGCGTTGGTAGTGAGCAGTTCTTC. This encodes CASSPRTGGVGSEQFF.

The rearrangement links TRBV12-5 to TRBJ2-3; 8 positions agree with TRBD1. This CDR3 is 19 amino acids long. The germline V gene encodes CDR1 LGHNT and CDR2 FRNRAP. V lost 0 bases and J lost 2; bases outside the gene matches: 13. The CDR3 DNA reads TGTGCTAGTGGTTTGGTAACGGGGGCAGGGGGCGAGCCCACAGATACGCAGTATTTT. Translation gives CASGLVTGAGGEPTDTQYF.

This chain connects TRBV5-6 to TRBJ1-1; the match to TRBD1 covers 10 bases. The CDR3 totals 15 residues. Per the germline V gene, CDR1 is SGHDT and CDR2 is YYEEEE. J lost 5 bases, V lost 4 bases, and 8 bases had no gene match. CDR3 region: CASSPMTGGGTEAFF. DNA for the CDR3: TGTGCCAGCAGCCCGATGACAGGGGGCGGTACTGAAGCTTTCTTT.

The V call is TRBV2, the J call TRBJ1-1; a weak D match, TRBD1 (5 bases). The CDR3 extends over 12 amino acids. V was pared by 4 bases and J by 5 bases, with 8 bases between. Per germline, CDR1 SNHLY and CDR2 FYNNEI. The CDR3 bases are TGTGCCAGCAGTGCAGGGTGGACTGAAGCTTTCTTT. This translates into CASSAGWTEAFF.